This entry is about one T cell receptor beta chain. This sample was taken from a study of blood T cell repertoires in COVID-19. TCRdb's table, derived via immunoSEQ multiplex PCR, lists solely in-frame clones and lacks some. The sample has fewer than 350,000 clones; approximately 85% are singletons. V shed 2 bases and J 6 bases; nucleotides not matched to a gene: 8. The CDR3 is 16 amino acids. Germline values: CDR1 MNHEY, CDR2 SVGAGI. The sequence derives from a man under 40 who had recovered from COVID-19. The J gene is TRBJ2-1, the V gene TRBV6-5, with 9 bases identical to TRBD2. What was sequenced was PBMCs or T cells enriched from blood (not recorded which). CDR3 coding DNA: TGTGCCAGCAGTTACCGAGCGGGGGGCCTAGCCAATGAGCAGTTCTTC. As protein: CASSYRAGGLANEQFF.